The clone carrying this T cell receptor (beta chain) occurred a few times. Its target is unknown. Researchers ran the PCR with 60 Vbeta and 13 Jbeta primers. Method: immunoSEQ multiplex PCR; TCRdb's copy keeps in-frame clones and lacks some. There are some 160,000 clones in the sample; 70% to 80% occur only once, and roughly 2% lies in the top ten. This sample stems from a study of cytomegalovirus exposure and HLA in healthy donors. General study findings and limits: TCR beta sequences reportedly predicted the HLA-A and HLA-B alleles of most subjects accurately.

V was clipped by 2 bases and J by 1 base, with 3 bases between them. CDR3 length: 13 residues. CDR1 and CDR2 (germline): MNHNS, SASEGT. The source is a man aged 45 to 65 in good health and CMV-seropositive. The chain is built from TRBV6-1 and TRBJ1-5; D uncertain. Sequenced: PBMCs. The CDR3 DNA sequence: TGTGCCAGCAGTGAATTAAGCAATCAGCCCCAGCATTTT. Translating it yields CASSELSNQPQHF.